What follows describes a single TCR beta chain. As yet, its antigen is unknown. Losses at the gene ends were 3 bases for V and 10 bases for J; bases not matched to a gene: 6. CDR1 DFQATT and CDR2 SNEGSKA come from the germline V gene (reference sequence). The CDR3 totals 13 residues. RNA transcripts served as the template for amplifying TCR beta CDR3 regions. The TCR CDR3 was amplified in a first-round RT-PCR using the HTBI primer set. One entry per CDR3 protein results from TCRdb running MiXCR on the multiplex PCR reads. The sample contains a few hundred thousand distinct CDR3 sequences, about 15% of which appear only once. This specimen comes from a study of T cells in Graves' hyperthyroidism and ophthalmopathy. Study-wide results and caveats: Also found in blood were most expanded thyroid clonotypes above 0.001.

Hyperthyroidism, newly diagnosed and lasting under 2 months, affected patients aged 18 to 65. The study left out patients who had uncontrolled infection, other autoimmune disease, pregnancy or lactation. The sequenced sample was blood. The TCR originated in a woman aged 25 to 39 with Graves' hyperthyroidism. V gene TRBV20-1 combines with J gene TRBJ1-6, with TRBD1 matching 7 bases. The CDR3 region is CSASDRARSPLHF. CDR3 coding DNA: TGCAGTGCTAGCGACAGGGCAAGGTCACCCCTCCACTTT.